The subject of this entry is one TCR beta chain. The antigen it recognizes is unknown. No base quality information exists; no much larger clone differs at one position. The cohort consisted of 666 healthy bone marrow donors. At the time of sampling, every cohort member was nominally healthy, though immune exposures that went unrecorded were likely present. The donor was CMV seropositive and was included in the group of 250 to 350 seropositive cohort members. Every donor gave a peripheral blood sample, and the peripheral blood mononuclear cells from that sample were used for TCR beta sequencing. Genomic DNA extraction from the blood cell samples was performed with the Qiagen DNeasy Blood Extraction Kit. The library was built by means of the immunoSEQ multiplex PCR assay. For the multiplex PCR, a mixture combining 60 forward primers for TCR Vbeta segments and 13 reverse primers for TCR Jbeta segments was used. The CDR3 region of rearranged TCR beta genes was amplified from genomic DNA by a multiplex PCR assay. The Illumina HiSeq System was used to sequence the amplified TCR beta libraries as 87-base-pair reads. As for the authors' bioinformatics: In a later analysis, tens of millions of unique TCR beta chains were counted across the 690 or so repertoires, and roughly 10 million of these chains were shared by at least two donors. A nearest-neighbor algorithm error-corrected the raw reads and collapsed the reads into unique sequences, merging closely related sequences to remove PCR and sequencing errors. To assign V, D and J gene segments, CDR3 sequences were aligned to IMGT reference sequences. For a sequence to be retained, at least a six-nucleotide match to both a V gene segment and a J gene segment was required. A rearrangement counted as productive if the CDR3 had no stop codons and remained in frame with V and J, and every other rearrangement counted as non-productive. Following IMGT convention, CDR3 was defined as the stretch from the second conserved V-encoded cysteine up to the conserved J-encoded phenylalanine. The earlier analysis of about 560 of the donors excluded any sequence lacking an unambiguous match to a single V gene segment. In an earlier analysis of about 590 of the donors, a V segment was called functional when productive rearrangements were above 56.7%, and segregating when the standard deviation between donors exceeded 5%. To diagnose cytomegalovirus status from the catalog of TCR beta chain sequences, a statistical classification framework was built. In a later analysis, V and J genes were assigned by comparing TCR nucleotide sequences against IMGT/GENE-DB human TR gene sequences. A later analysis assigned CDR3 sequences and most-parsimonious VDJ recombination scenarios with the TCRdist pipeline. A later analysis defined each TCR beta chain by its CDR3 amino acid sequence plus V-gene family, and excluded reads lacking a unique V-gene family. In a later analysis, nearly 600 highly shared, low-generation-probability nucleotide sequences were removed to address suspected cross-contamination and a sequencing artifact. For each public chain, a later analysis derived a clonal expansion index from normalized ranks of inferred template counts within each repertoire. Generation probabilities in a later analysis came from a VDJ recombination model fitted to out-of-frame rearrangements, and those results were checked against IGoR. In a later analysis, hypergeometric tests were used to score TCR-TCR, TCR-HLA and TCR-CMV co-occurrence, with a repertoire-size bias correction applied to TCR pairs. In a later analysis, false discovery rates were estimated by permuting HLA or CMV assignments 20 times. In a later analysis, co-occurring TCRs were grouped using DBSCAN, and TCRdist sequence similarity was added for clustering within HLA-allele-positive subsets. Repertoires with fewer than 30,000 or more than 120,000 public chains were left out of co-occurrence clustering, as were about five repertoires with anomalous nucleotide sharing. As stored in TCRdb, this immuneACCESS dataset retains in-frame rearrangements with V and J assigned. A fraction of the clones does not appear; measured against another copy, unresolved V genes explain less than half of the discrepancy, and the remainder lacks a known reason. D and trimming were read from the DNA, whereas the V and J calls and clone size are those reported in that table. This sample has about 140,000 clones in its table, and 80% of those were observed once. Of the sample, almost 7% falls within the top ten clones.

These data come from a study of cytomegalovirus exposure and HLA in healthy donors (dated by TCRdb to 2017 to 2019). For context, the study as a whole: According to an earlier analysis of 587 of the donors, about 179 million T cells yielded approximately 120 million unique TCR beta sequences and approximately 280 Gb of sequence data. Roughly 290 gigabases of sequencing data and about 92 million unique TCR sequences made up an early release that covered some 640 HLA-typed donors. Of the roughly 400 genotyped donors, about 84% fell in the genetic ancestry cluster associated with self-reported Caucasian donors. The study was designed to test whether signatures of past pathogen exposure could be identified by cataloging public T cell receptors. Using immunosequencing, the study profiled T cell repertoires from 666 subjects and related those repertoires to cytomegalovirus serostatus. Along with the roughly 710-subject first cohort, a separate validation cohort of over a hundred different subjects was used. To predict cytomegalovirus infection status, the study combined high-throughput TCR immunosequencing, statistical association of individual TCRs with disease status, and machine learning. To study patterns of TCR occurrence, a later analysis re-analyzed previously published TCR beta repertoires from more than 550 donors and added high-resolution HLA genotyping. The later analysis used no new phenotypic data to find candidate immune exposures, relying instead on TCR beta sequences and their occurrence across donors. In an earlier analysis of 550 to 700 of the donors, high-throughput TCR beta sequencing was used to judge whether each TCR beta V gene segment behaved as functional or pseudogenic. Donor age, sex, ethnicity and CMV serostatus were compiled together with the repertoire data. Genome-wide SNP genotypes for about 60% of the roughly 670 donors were used in a later genetic analysis, which treated that subset as a discovery cohort. Every discovery cohort repertoire had been produced on one sequencing platform. Class I and class II HLA loci were covered by the typing at four-digit resolution. Typing coverage varied by locus: roughly 629-630 donors for A, B, C, DRB1 and DQB1; roughly 560 for DQA1; over 600 for DPA1; roughly 450 for DPB1. Roughly 5 DR-DQ haplotypes were handled as single units for association and clustering, since linkage in the cohort was strong. Across around 400 genotyped donors of the cohort, an average of about 220,000 unique TCR beta nucleotide sequences per donor were sequenced, and around 19% of those sequences were non-productive.

The research as a whole found: In a later analysis, about 16,000 TCR beta sequences were associated with specific HLA alleles at a false discovery rate of 0.05. The cohort was sequenced for TCR beta chains only, and without alpha or paired-chain data the features that could be detected were limited. A later genetic analysis associated a missense DCLRE1C variant with V-gene and J-gene trimming of TCR beta chains, and an independent cohort replicated the association. Three of the identified cytomegalovirus-associated TCR beta chains were confirmed in vitro to be specific for cytomegalovirus antigens. In a later analysis, most CMV-associated TCR beta chains were found to appear HLA-restricted, with HLA associations seemingly driven largely by CMV exposure. Immune exposure information for the cohort was limited to CMV serostatus. Assigning TCR associations to individual alleles was difficult when HLA alleles, especially DR and DQ, strongly co-occurred. According to a later genetic analysis, donors in an Asian-associated ancestry cluster had fewer N-insertions in productive TCRs than the approximately 670-donor mean. In an earlier analysis of about 600 of the donors, most TCR beta V segments appeared in productive rearrangements about 90% or about 30% of the time, broadly matching IMGT annotations. In a later analysis, HLA-associated TCR beta chains showed more clonal expansion and lower generation probabilities than non-associated chains that were equally common. The earlier analysis of fewer than 750 of the donors excluded 15 to 20 rarely observed V segments, including chromosome 9 orphons, because counts were too low. A further reported finding was that TCR beta sequences accurately predicted the HLA-A and HLA-B alleles for most subjects in the first cohort. Correlated functional status among segregating V segments might be attributable to linkage disequilibrium, but an unknown experimental factor could not be ruled out. Because HLA typing was unavailable for some donors at each locus, only the typed subset was used in association tests. In the study, about 150 TCR beta chains were listed as associated with cytomegalovirus. The classifier was reported to diagnose cytomegalovirus status with high specificity and sensitivity in both the original and validation cohorts. The sequencing pipeline was judged likely to have produced a cluster of highly shared sequence variants as a technical artifact. Most TCR sequences were seen in very few donors, while some public TCRs were found in many individuals. According to a later analysis, parvovirus B19, influenza, CMV and Epstein-Barr virus appeared linked to several top co-occurrence clusters. A later analysis found that TCR association rates varied across HLA loci, with DRB1 alleles showing the most associated TCRs and HLA-C alleles the fewest. The presence/absence analyses assumed that sequencing depth was roughly uniform across donors, and that assumption may not be true. The authors suggested that the approach could potentially be generalized to other disease states and immunological phenotypes.

The TCR comes from a man between 35 and 55 years old in good health and CMV-seropositive. Sequencing input: PBMCs.

The CDR3 protein: CASSLGATGFGYTF. The bases read TGTGCCAGCAGCTTGGGGGCGACGGGGTTTGGCTACACCTTC. The rearranged chain carries TRBV5-8 and TRBJ1-2; no D segment can be confidently identified. Inclusive of the bounding cysteine and phenylalanine, the CDR3 is 14 residues long. Of the read, only the CDR3 DNA is kept; its 42 bases are in frame from base 1. V is pared back by 0 bases and J by 7 bases, with 13 bases lying between the germline termini. According to the germline V gene, CDR1 reads SGHTS and CDR2 reads YDEGEE.